The rows below give T cell receptor beta chains drawn from one sample of a study of T-cell memory formation after mild COVID-19. Using its own MiXCR run on the 5' RACE reads, TCRdb lists one record per CDR3 protein. The sample yields some 250,000 distinct CDR3 sequences, roughly 10% seen once. The sample comprised PBMCs or a T cell subset sorted from them (not recorded which). Source of these receptors: a man aged 18 to 29 who had mild COVID-19 (a few samples of this study predate the infection). Cell type and time point are not known. CDR3s include the opening cysteine and the closing phenylalanine or tryptophan. The order of the fields is V gene, clone size, CDR3 length, J gene, D gene, CDR3 protein, CDR3 DNA. D genes are given only for firm matches. Only some rows state a clone size, as once, few, many or a class for expanded clones.

TRBV7-9	many	14	TRBJ2-7	-	CASSLPRDTYEQYF	TGTGCCAGCAGCTTACCCAGGGACACCTACGAGCAGTACTTC
TRBV9	few	15	TRBJ2-6	-	CASSVDASGANVLTF	TGTGCCAGCAGCGTAGACGCCTCTGGGGCCAACGTCCTGACTTTC
TRBV3-1	many	16	TRBJ1-3	-	CASSGYGRGVGNTIYF	TGTGCCAGCAGCGGGTACGGCAGGGGCGTTGGAAACACCATATATTTT
TRBV21-1	few	18	TRBJ1-1	-	CASRRDLTGTPSGAEAFF	TGTGCCAGCAGAAGAGACTTAACCGGGACACCCAGCGGGGCCGAAGCTTTCTTT
TRBV27	few	13	TRBJ1-5	-	CASSLGSGQPQHF	TGTGCCAGCAGTTTAGGTAGCGGACAGCCCCAGCATTTT
TRBV5-5	-	13	TRBJ2-5	TRBD1	CATTDRPQETQYF	TGTGCCACTACGGACAGGCCCCAAGAGACCCAGTACTTC
TRBV2	few	15	TRBJ2-1	TRBD1	CASSRTGITYNEQFF	TGTGCCAGCAGTCGGACAGGGATCACCTACAATGAGCAGTTCTTC
TRBV5-1	-	16	TRBJ2-4	-	CASSTAPTRAKNIQYF	TGCGCCAGCAGCACCGCCCCGACCCGGGCCAAAAACATTCAGTACTTC
TRBV7-9	-	17	TRBJ2-7	-	CASSLSSFPGRIYEQYF	TGTGCCAGCAGCTTAAGTTCCTTCCCGGGACGGATCTACGAGCAGTACTTC
TRBV7-8	once	15	TRBJ2-3	TRBD1	CASSSDRPTGQGQYF	TGTGCCAGCAGCTCGGACCGCCCGACAGGGCAGGGGCAGTATTTT
TRBV18	many	13	TRBJ1-5	-	CASSPDNSGPQHF	TGTGCCAGCTCACCCGACAACTCGGGGCCCCAGCATTTT
TRBV21-1	few	12	TRBJ1-4	-	CASSADNEKLFF	TGTGCCAGCAGCGCAGATAATGAAAAACTGTTTTTT
TRBV3-1	-	13	TRBJ2-5	-	CASSQSGEETQYF	TGTGCCAGCAGCCAAAGTGGCGAAGAGACCCAGTACTTC
TRBV6-6	-	15	TRBJ1-1	-	CASSPNGGVGTEAFF	TGTGCCAGCAGCCCTAACGGGGGAGTAGGGACTGAAGCTTTCTTT
TRBV10-3	-	16	TRBJ1-4	-	CAISESQAATNEKLFF	TGTGCCATCAGTGAGTCGCAGGCCGCAACTAATGAAAAACTGTTTTTT
TRBV7-3	few	13	TRBJ2-7	-	CASSLLSAYEQYF	TGTGCCAGCAGCTTGTTGTCGGCCTACGAGCAGTACTTC
TRBV27	few	17	TRBJ1-5	TRBD1	CASSPWTGWGSNQPQHF	TGTGCCAGCAGTCCGTGGACAGGGTGGGGTAGCAATCAGCCCCAGCATTTT